Each of the 2 T cell receptor beta chains below was sequenced from the same sample in a study of graft-versus-host responses after intestinal transplantation. Sequencing was performed with immunoSEQ multiplex PCR; in TCRdb, only in-frame clones are kept and a portion is missing. The repertoire holds about 50,000 clones, with 85% to 95% as singletons. These TCRs' antigens remain unknown. Sample: unstimulated CD4+ T cells sorted from spleen or lymph node cells, taken before transplant. The receptor source for this set is a human donor who was the organ donor for an intestinal transplant.

This rearrangement joins TRBV28 to TRBJ2-7, with TRBD2 identical over 15 bases. CDR3 length: 15 amino acids. Germline V gene sequence: CDR1 MDHEN, CDR2 SYDVKM. V lost 8 bases, J lost 6 bases, and 8 bases stayed unmatched. CDR3 residues: CASGLGLAGGLEQYF. As DNA, the CDR3 is TGTGCCAGCGGACTAGGACTAGCGGGAGGGCTCGAGCAGTACTTC.

The chain combines TRBV4-2 with TRBJ1-1, with D hard to call. Germline CDR1 LGHNA, CDR2 YNFKEQ. Trimming took off 3 bases at V and 3 bases at J, with 11 bases between the two ends. The CDR3 sequence is 14 residues long. The CDR3 here is CASSHRQAHTEAFF. The CDR3 nucleotides are TGTGCCAGCAGCCATCGGCAGGCGCACACTGAAGCTTTCTTT.